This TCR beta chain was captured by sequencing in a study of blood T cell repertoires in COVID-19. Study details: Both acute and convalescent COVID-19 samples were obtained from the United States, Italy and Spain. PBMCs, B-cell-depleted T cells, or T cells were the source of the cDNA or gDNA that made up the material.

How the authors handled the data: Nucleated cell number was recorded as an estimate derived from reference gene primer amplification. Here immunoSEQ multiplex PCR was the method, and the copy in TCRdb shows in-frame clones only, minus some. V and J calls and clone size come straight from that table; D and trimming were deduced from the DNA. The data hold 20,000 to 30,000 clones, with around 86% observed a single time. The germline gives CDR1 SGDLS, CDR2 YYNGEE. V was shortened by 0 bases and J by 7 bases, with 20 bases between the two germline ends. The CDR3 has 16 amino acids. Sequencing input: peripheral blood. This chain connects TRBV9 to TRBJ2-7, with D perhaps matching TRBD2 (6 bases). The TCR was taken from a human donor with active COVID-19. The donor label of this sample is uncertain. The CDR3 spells CASSVAGEGSSREQYF. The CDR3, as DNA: TGTGCCAGCAGCGTAGCGGGAGAGGGGAGTTCTCGGGAGCAGTACTTC.